A selection of T cell receptor beta chains follows, all from one sample in a study of T-cell reconstitution after alpha-beta-depleted transplantation in children. One entry per CDR3 protein, called by TCRdb with MiXCR from the PCR reads. This table has around 960,000 distinct CDR3 sequences, under 30% appearing once. The material sequenced was PBMCs, mostly from graft donor cells, taken 360 days after TCRalphabeta/CD19-depleted stem cell transplant. The receptors shown here come from a boy in the first two years of life who had a stem cell transplant for SCID, so the T cells may come from the graft donor. Both conserved end residues are part of each CDR3. The D gene is left open where the match is weak. Clone size, where shown, is once, few, many, or a class for clones that have expanded.

>TRBD2|TRBV7-6|many|15|TRBJ2-3
TGTGCCAGCAGCTCTAGCGGGGGGGCATCAGATACGCAGTATTTT
CASSSSGGASDTQYF
>.|TRBV3-1|few|15|TRBJ2-1
TGTGCCAGCAGCCAAAGGCGGCCGAGCTCCAATGAGCAGTTCTTC
CASSQRRPSSNEQFF
>.|TRBV4-1|few|14|TRBJ1-1
TGCGCCAGCAGCCAAGAACCGCGGGGCAGGGCAGCTTTCTTT
CASSQEPRGRAAFF
>TRBD2|TRBV7-8|few|17|TRBJ2-1
TGTGCCAGCAGCTCTCCTTGGGGGGGAGATCTCTACAATGAGCAGTTCTTC
CASSSPWGGDLYNEQFF
>.|TRBV28|.|12|TRBJ2-3
TGTGCCAGCAGCGACCGAGCTCTTACGCAGTATTTT
CASSDRALTQYF
>TRBD1|TRBV15|few|14|TRBJ2-1
TGTGCCACCAGCAGAGATCAGGGGGCGGATGAGCAGTTCTTC
CATSRDQGADEQFF
>.|TRBV12-3/TRBV12-4|few|18|TRBJ1-5
TGTGCCAGCAGTTCCCGCGTCGGGACCACCAAAAGCAATCAGCCCCAGCATTTT
CASSSRVGTTKSNQPQHF
>.|TRBV20-1|.|12|TRBJ1-1
TGCAGTGCAAGACAGTTGGGGGCTGAAGCTTTCTTT
CSARQLGAEAFF
>.|TRBV5-6|.|13|TRBJ2-2
TGTGCCAGCAGCTTGGCCAAGGCAGGGAGGCTGTTTTTT
CASSLAKAGRLFF
>.|TRBV21-1|few|15|TRBJ1-1
TGTGCCAGCAGCAAAGGGGCCAGCCGGAACACTGAAGCTTTCTTT
CASSKGASRNTEAFF
>.|TRBV6-5|few|15|TRBJ1-3
TGTGCCAGCAGTTACAGCCTACGGACTGGAAACACCATATATTTT
CASSYSLRTGNTIYF
>TRBD1|TRBV12-3/TRBV12-4|many|14|TRBJ2-7
TGTGCCAGCAGTTTCGGGACAGGGTCCTACGAGCAGTACTTC
CASSFGTGSYEQYF
>.|TRBV28|few|14|TRBJ2-3
TGTGCCAGCAGCCAACCCACTAGCCGGAATACGCAGTATTTT
CASSQPTSRNTQYF
>TRBD2|TRBV29-1|few|15|TRBJ2-1
TGCAGCGTGAGAACTAGCGGGGGGCTAGGGAATGAGCAGTTCTTC
CSVRTSGGLGNEQFF
>TRBD2|TRBV29-1|few|13|TRBJ2-1
TGCAGCGTTGAAGGGACTAGCGTGGGTGAGCAGTTCTTC
CSVEGTSVGEQFF
>.|TRBV28|few|11|TRBJ1-1
TGTGCCAGCAGTTCCGGGAGGGGAGCTTTCTTT
CASSSGRGAFF
>.|TRBV6-5|few|17|TRBJ1-5
TGTGCCAGCAGTTACTCGGGGTCGGCTTGGGGCAATCAGCCCCAGCATTTT
CASSYSGSAWGNQPQHF
>.|TRBV12-3/TRBV12-4|.|18|TRBJ2-6
TGTGCCAGCAGTTTAAGGTCAGGGATTCTCTCTGGGGCCAACGTCCTGACTTTC
CASSLRSGILSGANVLTF
>.|TRBV11-2|few|15|TRBJ2-5
TGTGCCAGCAGCTTAGGGGGGCTCCCGCAAGAGACCCAGTACTTC
CASSLGGLPQETQYF
>TRBD1|TRBV5-1|few|18|TRBJ2-7
TGCGCCAGCAGCCCAGGGACAGGGAGGAGGCTACGGTCCTACGAGCAGTACTTC
CASSPGTGRRLRSYEQYF
>.|TRBV5-4|few|16|TRBJ2-3
TGTGCCAGCAGCTTGGGGCCAGTTACTAGCACAGATACGCAGTATTTT
CASSLGPVTSTDTQYF
>TRBD1|TRBV4-2|.|14|TRBJ1-1
TGTGCCAGCAGCCCCCTGACAGGGCTCACTGAAGCTTTCTTT
CASSPLTGLTEAFF
>TRBD1|TRBV29-1|few|13|TRBJ1-5
TGCAGCGTTGGCGAACAGGGGTATCAGCCCCAGCATTTT
CSVGEQGYQPQHF
>.|TRBV2|.|13|TRBJ2-3
TGTGCCAGCAAGTTTACTAGCACAGATACGCAGTATTTT
CASKFTSTDTQYF
>TRBD1|TRBV20-1|few|15|TRBJ2-2
TGCAGTGCAATATCGGACAGGGAGAGGTCCGGGGAGCTGTTTTTT
CSAISDRERSGELFF
>TRBD2|TRBV2|many|15|TRBJ2-3
TGTGCCAGCACCGGGACTAGCAGTCCCCGAGATACGCAGTATTTT
CASTGTSSPRDTQYF
>.|TRBV9|.|16|TRBJ2-5
TGTGCCAGCAGCAGACGAGACAGACCGTACCAAGAGACCCAGTACTTC
CASSRRDRPYQETQYF
>.|TRBV20-1|.|13|TRBJ2-1
TGCAGTGCTAGAGAAGGAATCTACAATGAGCAGTTCTTC
CSAREGIYNEQFF
>.|TRBV15|many|16|TRBJ2-7
TGTGCCACCAGCAGAGGTTTCGGAGGGGAAGGCTACGAGCAGTACTTC
CATSRGFGGEGYEQYF
>TRBD1|TRBV5-1|few|13|TRBJ2-5
TGCGCCAGCGGCCGGACAGGCCAAGAGACCCAGTACTTC
CASGRTGQETQYF
>.|TRBV4-2|.|15|TRBJ1-4
TGTGCCAGCAGCCAAGGGGCTGTAAGTAATGAAAAACTGTTTTTT
CASSQGAVSNEKLFF
>.|TRBV15|few|19|TRBJ2-2
TGTGCCACCAGCAGAGATCCCCTCCTTTATGAACTATGGCCCGGGGAGCTGTTTTTT
CATSRDPLLYELWPGELFF
>TRBD1|TRBV20-1|.|15|TRBJ2-5
TGCAGTGCTAGGAGTTTTCAGGGGGCGGAGGAGACCCAGTACTTC
CSARSFQGAEETQYF
>.|TRBV6-5|.|14|TRBJ2-3
TGTGCCAGCAGTTACGGCGGGAACACAGATACGCAGTATTTT
CASSYGGNTDTQYF
>.|TRBV30|.|11|TRBJ2-5
TGTGCCTGGAGACAACAAGAGACCCAGTACTTC
CAWRQQETQYF
>TRBD1|TRBV12-3/TRBV12-4|.|14|TRBJ1-2
TGTGCCAGCAGCCCGACAGGGGCTAGCTATGGCTACACCTTC
CASSPTGASYGYTF
>TRBD1|TRBV2|.|15|TRBJ2-7
TGTGCCAGCAGCCGTAGGACAGGACCTTCCTACGAGCAGTACTTC
CASSRRTGPSYEQYF
>TRBD1|TRBV27|.|18|TRBJ2-7
TGTGCCAGCACCGGTTCGCCCGAGGGACAGGGATCCCCCTACGAGCAGTACTTC
CASTGSPEGQGSPYEQYF
>TRBD2|TRBV10-3|few|15|TRBJ2-2
TGTGCCATCAGCGAGCGGGGACCGAACACCGGGGAGCTGTTTTTT
CAISERGPNTGELFF
>TRBD1|TRBV6-5|.|12|TRBJ1-1
TGTGCCAGCACTTCACAGGGGACTGAAGCTTTCTTT
CASTSQGTEAFF
>.|TRBV20-1|.|13|TRBJ1-1
TGCAGTGCTAGTCTTAAGTACGGCACTGAAGCTTTCTTT
CSASLKYGTEAFF